The 17 T cell receptor beta chains given below trace back to one sample, sequenced in a study of T cells in Graves' hyperthyroidism and ophthalmopathy. The investigators amplified TCR beta CDR3 regions from RNA transcripts. An initial round of RT-PCR targeting the TCR CDR3 relied on the HTBI primer set. TCRdb analysed the multiplex PCR reads with MiXCR anew, one entry per CDR3 protein. In the table there are 500,000 to 650,000 distinct CDR3 sequences, roughly 18% of which are singletons. The sample consisted of blood. Source of these receptors: a woman under 30 with Graves' ophthalmopathy.

The rearrangement uses TRBV28 and TRBJ1-3; TRBD1 matches at 9 bases. The CDR3 is 14 residues long. Germline values: CDR1 MDHEN, CDR2 SYDVKM. Trimming removed 5 bases from V and 4 bases from J; junction bases left unmatched: 3. CDR3 loop: CASSRDRVGNTIYF. In DNA form, the CDR3 reads TGTGCCAGCAGTCGGGACAGGGTAGGAAACACCATATATTTT. The full variable domain, rest sourced from reference TRBV28 and TRBJ1-3, is DVKVTQSSRYLVKRTGEKVFLECVQDMDHENMFWYRQDPGLGLRLIYFSYDVKMKEKGDIPEGYSVSREKKERFSLILESASTNQTSMYLCASSRDRVGNTIYFGEGSWLTVV.

There are a few counts of this clonotype. In DNA form, the CDR3 reads TGTGCCATCAGTGAGAAAGGGAACACTGAAGCTTTCTTT. This encodes CAISEKGNTEAFF. J is TRBJ1-1 and V is TRBV10-3, with unresolved D. The CDR3 contains 13 residues. CDR1 is ENHRY, CDR2 SYGVKD, per germline. Trimming shortened V by 2 bases and J by 1 base, and 5 bases separated the two germline ends.

Comment on this clonotype: At one boundary the junction diverges from the germline segment, which might be a read error. This chain links TRBV20-1 with TRBJ2-1; 7 bases match TRBD2. CDR1 DFQATT and CDR2 SNEGSKA come from the germline V gene (reference sequence). This CDR3 comprises 12 residues. CDR3 coding DNA: TGCAGTGCTAGGGGGGGGGGAAATGGGCAGTTCTTC. This gives the protein CSARGGGNGQFF.

The chain carries TRBV27 and TRBJ2-7, with 11 bases fitting TRBD2. V gave up 3 bases and J gave up 5 bases; unmatched junction bases: 9. The germline gives CDR1 MNHEY, CDR2 SMNVEV (reference sequence). The CDR3 is made up of 16 amino acids. The CDR3 DNA reads TGTGCCAGCAGTTTGGCGATAGCGGGGGGGTTTGACGAGCAGTACTTC. Residues: CASSLAIAGGFDEQYF.

This clonotype was counted only a few times. The junction and the germline gene differ at one end; a read error may be behind it. The chain is built from TRBV5-1 and TRBJ2-5; D remains ambiguous. The length of the CDR3 is 13 residues. The germline V gene has CDR1 SGHRS and CDR2 YFSETQ. Here the CDR3 reads CASSLGRPESQYF. The CDR3 DNA is TGCGCCAGCAGCTTGGGACGGCCAGAGTCCCAGTACTTC.

This clonotype appeared many times. The V and J genes are TRBV19 and TRBJ1-5; D is ambiguous. The CDR3 extends over 16 amino acids. Germline V gene sequence: CDR1 LNHDA, CDR2 SQIVND (reference sequence). The germline V and J ends were trimmed by 5 bases and 0 bases, with 14 bases remaining between them. The CDR3: CASSSTQVHSNQPQHF. CDR3 bases: TGTGCCAGTAGTTCCACCCAGGTCCATAGCAATCAGCCCCAGCATTTT.

The chain joins TRBV24-1 to TRBJ2-1; 8 nucleotides align to TRBD2. V was clipped by 7 bases and J by 2 bases; unmatched bases: 6. CDR1 and CDR2 (germline): KGHDR, SFDVKD. The CDR3 length is 15 residues. CDR3 loop: CATSGSGSTYNEQFF. The CDR3 DNA sequence: TGTGCCACCAGCGGAAGCGGGAGTACCTACAATGAGCAGTTCTTC.

This clonotype has at least ten counts. This chain uses TRBV20-1 with TRBJ2-5; possible D gene TRBD1, 6 bases. V gave up 7 bases and J gave up 2 bases, with 11 bases separating them. This CDR3 region has 12 residues. Germline-derived CDR1 and CDR2 are DFQATT and SNEGSKA (reference sequence). Here the CDR3 DNA reads TGCAGTGTCGACAGGAGGCAAGAGACCCAGTACTTC. Amino acid sequence: CSVDRRQETQYF.

This clonotype was recorded a few times. This rearrangement joins TRBV20-1 to TRBJ1-4, with TRBD1 identical over 9 bases. In germline, CDR1 is DFQATT, CDR2 SNEGSKA (reference sequence). V dropped 3 bases and J dropped 7; count of bases not matched to a gene: 9. The CDR3 loop spans 15 amino acids. The CDR3 nucleotides are TGCAGTGCTAGGGCGGGGACAGGGCGGCGTGAAAAACTGTTTTTT. Translating it yields CSARAGTGRREKLFF.

This chain connects TRBV27 to TRBJ2-7; the match to TRBD2 covers 8 bases. Germline loops: CDR1 MNHEY, CDR2 SMNVEV (reference sequence). With V trimmed by 4 bases and J by 5 bases, 10 bases remained unmatched. The CDR3 contains 15 residues. For the CDR3, the DNA is TGTGCCAGCAGTTCGGGACTAGGTGGTTATGACGAGCAGTACTTC. The encoded protein is CASSSGLGGYDEQYF.

This clonotype showed up many times. The chain is built from TRBV28 and TRBJ2-3; TRBD1 matches at 8 bases. The CDR3 covers 16 residues. CDR1 and CDR2 (germline): MDHEN, SYDVKM. V lost 6 bases to trimming and J lost 5 bases; unmatched junction nucleotides: 13. CDR3 bases: TGTGCCAGCAGAGAAGGGGGACAGGACTTTGGAGATACGCAGTATTTT. Its translation is CASREGGQDFGDTQYF. Complete variable domain (other parts from reference TRBV28 and TRBJ2-3): DVKVTQSSRYLVKRTGEKVFLECVQDMDHENMFWYRQDPGLGLRLIYFSYDVKMKEKGDIPEGYSVSREKKERFSLILESASTNQTSMYLCASREGGQDFGDTQYFGPGTRLTVL.

This clonotype was observed at least ten times. This chain joins TRBV4-3 and TRBJ2-1; no clear D. The CDR3 has 12 amino acids. V was cut by 1 base and J by 9 bases, with 7 bases left in between. Per germline, CDR1 LGHNA and CDR2 YSLEER. As DNA, the CDR3 is TGCGCCAGCAGCCAAGGGAAACGTGAGCAGTTCTTC. It codes for CASSQGKREQFF.

This clonotype was seen at least ten times. V usage is TRBV28 and J usage is TRBJ1-5; D ambiguous. Germline CDR1 reads MDHEN; CDR2 reads SYDVKM. V was clipped by 4 bases and J by 0 bases, with 7 bases between them. There are 14 residues in the CDR3. The CDR3, as DNA: TGTGCCAGCAGTTATACAAGTAGCAATCAGCCCCAGCATTTT. It specifies CASSYTSSNQPQHF.

CDR3 sequence: CASSLYPSGQGDTEAFF. As DNA, the CDR3 is TGTGCCAGCAGCTTATACCCATCCGGACAGGGGGACACTGAAGCTTTCTTT. The chain couples TRBV7-3 to TRBJ1-1, with 10 bases fitting TRBD1. The germline V gene has CDR1 SGHTA and CDR2 FQGTGA. This CDR3 region has 17 residues. Trimming took 2 bases from V and 3 from J; bases not matched to a gene: 9.

With respect to this clonotype: A clone one base away is much larger, so this may be a read error. The V and J genes are TRBV28 and TRBJ1-5; TRBD1 is a possible D gene (5 bases). Germline V gene lookup returns CDR1 MDHEN and CDR2 SYDVKM. The length of the CDR3 is 12 residues. The CDR3 nucleotides are TGTGCCAACAGTTTGAGGGGTCAGCCCCAGCATTTT. This gives the protein CANSLRGQPQHF.

This clonotype was detected many times. V is TRBV28 and J is TRBJ1-2, with no clear D. This CDR3 contains 11 residues. Germline CDR1 and CDR2: MDHEN and SYDVKM. V was clipped by 10 bases and J by 5 bases, with 11 bases between them. In nucleotides, the CDR3 is TGTGCCATCCAGACCGATTATGGCTACACCTTC. Encoded protein: CAIQTDYGYTF.

There are many counts of this clonotype. The chain links TRBV18 to TRBJ1-6; D might be TRBD1 (5 bases). V lost 1 base and J 8 bases, leaving 18 bases between the germline ends. The length of the CDR3 is 17 residues. Germline V lookup: CDR1 KGHSH, CDR2 LQKENI. The CDR3 region has the DNA TGTGCCAGCTCACCACTAAAGGGGTCCCGGTCGGATTCACCCCTCCACTTT. It codes for CASSPLKGSRSDSPLHF.